This TCR beta chain originates from a study of T-cell reconstitution after alpha-beta-depleted transplantation in children. Unique molecular identifiers were incorporated when the TCRbeta library was constructed. Via MiXCR, TCRdb re-called the PCR reads, giving one row per CDR3 protein. The top ten clones hold about 4.3% of a sample with about 610,000 distinct CDR3 sequences, roughly a tenth of them seen once. The V gene's germline CDR1 is SEHNR and CDR2 FQNEAQ (reference sequence). J was trimmed by 7 bases and V by 5 bases; bases with no gene match: 7. The CDR3 has 14 residues. This clonotype has just a few counts.

The specimen comprised PBMCs from the stem cell graft donor, sampled from the stem cell graft. The genes are TRBV7-9 and TRBJ1-4; 7 positions agree with TRBD1. The receptor comes from a human donor who donated a stem cell graft to a child with acute myeloid leukemia. The CDR3 DNA follows: TGTGCCAGCAGCCAAGGGGGCTCGGGTGAAAAACTGTTTTTT. This gives the protein CASSQGGSGEKLFF.